These 23 T cell receptor beta chains originate from one sample sequenced in a study of shared clonotypes between healthy human individuals. Sequencing was performed with immunoSEQ multiplex PCR; in TCRdb, only in-frame clones are kept and a portion is missing. The table has roughly 1,100,000 clones, about 75% seen once. Material: memory CD4+ T cells sorted from blood. Subset described: CD45RA-negative fraction. The receptors were sampled from a man between 18 and 35 years old in good health.

The chain uses TRBV7-9 and TRBJ2-7, with 8 bases identical to TRBD1. In germline, CDR1 is SEHNR, CDR2 FQNEAQ (reference sequence). The CDR3 is 13 amino acids. Trimming at V came to 7 bases and at J to 4 bases, leaving 6 bases not matched to a gene. CDR3 nucleotide sequence: TGTGCCAGCATGAGGCAGGGGGCGTACGAGCAGTACTTC. Amino acids: CASMRQGAYEQYF.

This clone was counted at least ten times. This chain joins TRBV6-6 and TRBJ1-1; D may be TRBD1 (5 bases). Trimming left V 9 bases short and J 0 bases short, with 17 bases between. Germline loops: CDR1 MNHNY, CDR2 SVGAGI (reference sequence). This CDR3 is 15 amino acids long. CDR3 sequence: CASQRGGGMNTEAFF. For the CDR3, the DNA is TGTGCCAGTCAACGCGGGGGAGGAATGAACACTGAAGCTTTCTTT.

V is TRBV5-3 and J is TRBJ2-1; D unclear. TRBV5-3 is classed as an ORF, of uncertain function. V lost 4 bases to trimming and J lost 4 bases, with 18 bases between them. The CDR3 runs 16 residues. The CDR3: CARSDWRRESYNEQFF. The CDR3 DNA follows: TGTGCCAGAAGCGACTGGCGTCGAGAATCGTACAATGAGCAGTTCTTC.

The chain combines TRBV6-5 with TRBJ2-6; 7 bases line up with TRBD1. The length of the CDR3 is 15 residues. Germline CDR1 MNHEY, CDR2 SVGAGI. Losses at the gene ends were 5 bases for V and 3 bases for J; bases not matched to a gene: 4. This chain's CDR3 is CASSLTGVGANVLTF. In DNA, the CDR3 is TGTGCCAGCAGTCTAACAGGGGTTGGGGCCAACGTCCTGACTTTC.

The chain links TRBV19 to TRBJ2-2, with D tentatively TRBD1 or TRBD2 (5 bases each). With 7 bases removed from V and 1 base from J, the gap between germline ends came to 19 bases. The CDR3 sequence is 17 residues long. Germline V gene data show CDR1 as LNHDA and CDR2 as SQIVND (reference sequence). The chain's CDR3 is CASIRVRDGENTGELFF. The CDR3 bases are TGTGCCAGTATTAGGGTCCGGGACGGAGAGAACACCGGGGAGCTGTTTTTT.

The chain employs TRBV6-5 and TRBJ2-5; possible D gene TRBD1, 7 bases. CDR3 length: 14 amino acids. Germline lookup yields CDR1 MNHEY and CDR2 SVGAGI. V gave up 6 bases and J gave up 5 bases, with 16 bases separating them. The CDR3 region is CASSRTSGGETQYF. DNA for the CDR3: TGTGCCAGCAGCCGAACTTCAGGGGGGGAGACCCAGTACTTC.

This clone was seen a few times. V and J are TRBV25-1 and TRBJ1-5; 8 bases map to TRBD1. This CDR3 contains 13 residues. The ends lost 6 bases at V and 6 bases at J; junction bases unmatched: 4. The germline V gene has CDR1 MGHDK and CDR2 SYGVNS. The CDR3 DNA is TGTGCCAGCAGCGGACAGGGCGGTCAGCCCCAGCATTTT. Amino acid sequence: CASSGQGGQPQHF.

The count of this clone is one. The V call is TRBV18, the J call TRBJ2-3; 7 bases align to TRBD2. The CDR3 has 15 amino acids. Germline CDR1 reads KGHSH; CDR2 reads LQKENI. The trim removed 6 bases at V and 4 bases at J, leaving 10 bases unmatched. CDR3 nucleotides: TGTGCCAGCTCCCCCTTGGCGGGAGACGCAGATACGCAGTATTTT. Translation: CASSPLAGDADTQYF. Looking up the rest from reference TRBV18 and TRBJ2-3 gives the full variable domain: NAGVMQNPRHLVRRRGQEARLRCSPMKGHSHVYWYRQLPEEGLKFMVYLQKENIIDESGMPKERFSAEFPKEGPSILRIQQVVRGDSAAYFCASSPLAGDADTQYFGPGTRLTVL.

The chain couples TRBV7-3 to TRBJ2-2; perhaps TRBD2 as D (6 bases). The CDR3 is 13 amino acids. Trimming removed 8 bases at V and 0 bases at J, with 7 bases between. CDR1 and CDR2 (germline): SGHTA, FQGTGA. CDR3 residues: CASGGANTGELFF. As DNA, the CDR3 is TGTGCCAGCGGCGGGGCGAACACCGGGGAGCTGTTTTTT. Full variable domain (missing parts from reference TRBV7-3 and TRBJ2-2): GAGVSQTPSNKVTEKGKYVELRCDPISGHTALYWYRQSLGQGPEFLIYFQGTGAADDSGLPNDRFFAVRPEGSVSTLKIQRTERGDSAVYLCASGGANTGELFFGEGSRLTVL.

This rearrangement joins TRBV7-2 to TRBJ2-3; 11 bases fit TRBD2. CDR3 size: 18 residues. V was pared by 6 bases and J by 1 base, with 12 bases of the junction left unmatched. Germline-derived CDR1 and CDR2 are SGHTA and FQGNSA. The chain's CDR3 is CASSPGTSGIGGTDTQYF. Written as DNA, the CDR3 is TGTGCCAGCAGTCCCGGGACTAGCGGAATCGGGGGCACAGATACGCAGTATTTT.

This chain joins TRBV5-6 and TRBJ2-3, with 10 bases that match TRBD2. Germline loops: CDR1 SGHDT, CDR2 YYEEEE. The CDR3 contains 14 residues. V shed 4 bases and J 3 bases; nucleotides not matched to a gene: 2. The CDR3 DNA is TGTGCCAGCAGCGATAGCGGGAGGACAGATACGCAGTATTTT. It codes for CASSDSGRTDTQYF.

The V and J genes are TRBV9 and TRBJ2-1; a possible D gene is TRBD2 (6 bases). This CDR3 comprises 15 residues. V shed 1 base and J shed 3 bases, with 11 bases lying between them. The germline V gene encodes CDR1 SGDLS and CDR2 YYNGEE. CDR3 protein: CASSVQGGYYNEQFF. The CDR3 nucleotides are TGTGCCAGCAGCGTACAGGGAGGCTACTACAATGAGCAGTTCTTC.

The chain joins TRBV7-2 to TRBJ2-5; 8 nucleotides align to TRBD2. V trimming: 3 bases; J trimming: 3 bases; junction bases outside the gene matches: 6. The CDR3 is made up of 15 amino acids. CDR1 is SGHTA, CDR2 FQGNSA, per germline. The CDR3 sequence is CASSFSAGGEETQYF. DNA for the CDR3: TGTGCCAGCAGCTTTTCGGCCGGGGGGGAAGAGACCCAGTACTTC.

The chain uses TRBV10-3 and TRBJ2-3, with D uncertain. CDR1 ENHRY and CDR2 SYGVKD come from the germline V gene. V shed 2 bases and J shed 1 base, with 10 bases lying between them. This CDR3 has 15 amino acids. This chain's CDR3 is CAISEDGLGTDTQYF. In nucleotides, the CDR3 is TGTGCCATCAGTGAGGACGGGTTGGGCACAGATACGCAGTATTTT.

Worth noting for this clone: Given a far larger clone just one base away, this is likely a sequencing read error. V gene TRBV7-6 combines with J gene TRBJ2-7; TRBD1 matches 9 bases. Germline V gene data show CDR1 as SGHVS and CDR2 as FNYEAQ. This CDR3 region has 15 residues. CDR3 sequence (DNA): TGTGCCAGCAGTCCCGGGCGGGACAGGGCCTACGAGCGGTACTTC. As protein: CASSPGRDRAYERYF.

Note on this clone: Additional DNA sequences in this sample encode the identical CDR3. The CDR3 DNA sequence: TGTGCCAGCAGCGGGACAGGGGGCGGTCAGCCCCAGCATTTT. Its translation: CASSGTGGGQPQHF. V usage is TRBV2 and J usage is TRBJ1-5, with TRBD1 identical over 12 bases. This CDR3 region has 14 residues. From germline, CDR1 is SNHLY and CDR2 FYNNEI. With V trimmed by 6 bases and J by 6 bases, 3 bases remained unmatched.

The V call is TRBV7-2, the J call TRBJ2-3, with D uncertain. V was cut by 7 bases and J by 0 bases, with 11 bases left in between. From germline, CDR1 is SGHTA and CDR2 FQGNSA. The CDR3 is 14 residues long. This CDR3 is CASTPVPSTDTQYF. CDR3 in DNA: TGTGCCAGCACGCCAGTCCCAAGCACAGATACGCAGTATTTT. Combining the CDR3 with reference TRBV7-2 and TRBJ2-3 gives the whole variable domain GAGVSQSPSNKVTEKGKDVELRCDPISGHTALYWYRQSLGQGLEFLIYFQGNSAPDKSGLPSDRFSAERTGGSVSTLTIQRTQQEDSAVYLCASTPVPSTDTQYFGPGTRLTVL.

V usage is TRBV18 and J usage is TRBJ2-1, with D perhaps TRBD1 (7 bases). This CDR3 has 15 residues. V lost 2 bases and J lost 7, with 15 bases in between. Germline assignment: CDR1 KGHSH and CDR2 LQKENI. The CDR3 region has the DNA TGTGCCAGCTCACCAAGAAACCAGGGGGGAAATGAGCAGTTCTTC. This encodes CASSPRNQGGNEQFF.

The chain carries TRBV30 and TRBJ1-3; TRBD1 matches at 9 bases. The CDR3 is 17 amino acids. The V segment lost 5 bases and the J segment 4 bases; nucleotides outside the gene matches: 15. The V gene's germline CDR1 is GTSNPN and CDR2 SVGIG (reference sequence). CDR3 nucleotide sequence: TGTGCCTGGTCTGCCGGGACAGGGACTCTTCTCGGAAACACCATATATTTT. Translated: CAWSAGTGTLLGNTIYF.

This clone was seen more than once but under ten times. V usage is TRBV1 and J usage is TRBJ1-2; no DNA check was done on the table's D call, TRBD1. TRBV1 is termed a pseudogene. The CDR3 consists of 16 residues. The CDR3 is CTSSHITTGLRCGYTF. The DNA for the CDR3 is TGCACCAGCAGCCACATTACCACAGGTCTAAGATGTGGCTACACCTTC.

This chain links TRBV10-3 with TRBJ2-5; D not resolved. CDR3 size: 11 residues. V lost 4 bases to trimming and J lost 7 bases, with 7 bases between them. CDR1 is ENHRY and CDR2 is SYGVKD in the germline V gene. The CDR3 spells CAISGGWTQYF. CDR3 DNA sequence: TGTGCCATCAGTGGTGGTTGGACCCAGTACTTC.

This clone has only a few counts. The same CDR3 also results from other DNA sequences found in this sample. The chain couples TRBV27 to TRBJ1-1; 7 positions match TRBD1. The CDR3 consists of 15 residues. The junction had 4 bases not matched to a gene; V was cut back by 1 base and J by 2 bases. Germline CDR1 reads MNHEY; CDR2 reads SMNVEV (reference sequence). The CDR3 DNA sequence: TGTGCCAGCAGTTTATATCCAGGGGGAAACACTGAAGCTTTCTTT. It yields the protein CASSLYPGGNTEAFF.

The rearrangement uses TRBV6-6 and TRBJ1-5; D remains unclear. Trimming left V 2 bases short and J 1 base short, with 9 bases between. The CDR3 length is 15 residues. Germline CDR1 is MNHNY and CDR2 is SVGAGI (reference sequence). The CDR3 reads CASSYPEGSNQPQHF. The CDR3 region has the DNA TGTGCCAGCAGTTACCCGGAGGGAAGCAATCAGCCCCAGCATTTT.